The clone carrying this T cell receptor (beta chain) has only one observation. Its target is unknown. Cells designated naive CD8 were CD45RO-negative and were positively selected for CCR7, with terminally differentiated effector memory CD45RA+ cells excluded. J lost 3 bases, V lost 4 bases, and 4 bases had no gene match. In germline, CDR1 is SGDLS, CDR2 YYNGEE. The CDR3 has 15 amino acids. This sample stems from a study of shared clonotypes between healthy human individuals. Study context: A couple of women and three men aged 18 to 49 made up the donors. General study findings and limits: When compared with the clonotypes that were shared by all four sorted-subset donors, the non-shared clonotypes turned out to have lower generation probabilities. Sequencing of the sorted subsets was shown by rarefaction to be incomplete despite large depth.

The input for sorted-subset replicate PCRs was around 210 ng DNA, around 27,000 T cell genomes. TCRdb keeps only in-frame clones here, not all; method: immunoSEQ multiplex PCR. Altogether around 2.1 million clones are present, about 93% being singletons, with the ten largest covering 1.7%. This TCR was sampled from a man aged 18 to 35 in good health. Some clones in this sample may be carry-over from other donors' samples. The chain has TRBV9 and TRBJ2-3; 11 bases match TRBD2. Sequencing was done on a sample of naive CD8+ T cells from PBMCs. This CDR3 is CASSTSGSWTDTQYF. The CDR3 DNA reads TGTGCCAGCAGCACTAGCGGGAGTTGGACAGATACGCAGTATTTT.